These T cell receptor beta chains were read from a single sample in a study of cytomegalovirus exposure and HLA in healthy donors. Assay used: immunoSEQ multiplex PCR; TCRdb lists only in-frame clones, some missing. The data contain about 99,000 clones, approximately 66% of them singletons. Sample: PBMCs. These receptors came from a woman aged 50 to 60 in good health and CMV-seronegative. The CDR3 runs from the conserved cysteine through the conserved F or W. Fields, in order: clone size, CDR3 length, J gene, V gene, D gene, CDR3 protein, CDR3 DNA. A D gene is named only where the DNA matches it firmly. Expanded clones get a size class; other rows say once, few or many, or leave the size out.

clone_size: -
cdr3_length: 15
j_call: TRBJ2-1
v_call: TRBV10-2
d_call: TRBD2
cdr3_aa: CASRKLAGAYNEQFF
cdr3_nt: TGCGCCAGCAGGAAACTAGCGGGAGCCTACAATGAGCAGTTCTTC

clone_size: -
cdr3_length: 11
j_call: TRBJ2-1
v_call: TRBV20-1
d_call: -
cdr3_aa: CSAPRYNEQFF
cdr3_nt: TGCAGTGCCCCCCGGTACAATGAGCAGTTCTTC

clone_size: once
cdr3_length: 15
j_call: TRBJ2-7
v_call: TRBV4-1
d_call: TRBD2
cdr3_aa: CASSKPGLAGDEQYF
cdr3_nt: TGCGCCAGCAGCAAGCCGGGACTAGCGGGAGACGAGCAGTACTTC

clone_size: few
cdr3_length: 17
j_call: TRBJ1-5
v_call: TRBV5-6
d_call: -
cdr3_aa: CASSLDGGGASNQPQHF
cdr3_nt: TGTGCCAGCAGCTTGGACGGGGGGGGAGCCTCCAATCAGCCCCAGCATTTT

clone_size: few
cdr3_length: 15
j_call: TRBJ1-4
v_call: TRBV5-1
d_call: TRBD1
cdr3_aa: CASSAWDRGNEKLFF
cdr3_nt: TGCGCCAGCAGCGCATGGGACAGGGGAAATGAAAAACTGTTTTTT

clone_size: -
cdr3_length: 15
j_call: TRBJ2-5
v_call: TRBV19
d_call: -
cdr3_aa: CASSIAHYPKETQYF
cdr3_nt: TGTGCCAGTAGTATAGCCCACTACCCGAAAGAGACCCAGTACTTC

clone_size: -
cdr3_length: 12
j_call: TRBJ1-1
v_call: TRBV7-9
d_call: -
cdr3_aa: CSSSLARVEAFF
cdr3_nt: TGTTCCAGCAGCTTAGCGCGGGTTGAAGCTTTCTTT

clone_size: -
cdr3_length: 15
j_call: TRBJ2-3
v_call: TRBV19
d_call: TRBD2
cdr3_aa: CASMPTGGATDTQYF
cdr3_nt: TGTGCCAGTATGCCGACGGGGGGGGCCACAGATACGCAGTATTTT

clone_size: -
cdr3_length: 13
j_call: TRBJ2-7
v_call: TRBV14
d_call: -
cdr3_aa: CASSQEVFHEQYF
cdr3_nt: TGTGCCAGCAGCCAAGAAGTCTTCCACGAGCAGTACTTC

clone_size: -
cdr3_length: 11
j_call: TRBJ2-7
v_call: TRBV30
d_call: -
cdr3_aa: CAWNFGAEQYF
cdr3_nt: TGTGCCTGGAATTTTGGGGCAGAGCAGTACTTC

clone_size: few
cdr3_length: 14
j_call: TRBJ1-2
v_call: TRBV6-6
d_call: -
cdr3_aa: CASRTSGDYYGYTF
cdr3_nt: TGTGCCAGCAGAACCAGCGGGGACTACTATGGCTACACCTTC

clone_size: once
cdr3_length: 14
j_call: TRBJ1-2
v_call: TRBV11-1
d_call: -
cdr3_aa: CASSLARQGNGYTF
cdr3_nt: TGTGCCAGCAGCTTAGCGCGGCAGGGGAATGGCTACACCTTC

clone_size: -
cdr3_length: 17
j_call: TRBJ1-5
v_call: TRBV4-2
d_call: TRBD1
cdr3_aa: CASSHPTTGGNGQPQHF
cdr3_nt: TGTGCCAGCAGCCATCCAACGACAGGGGGAAACGGTCAGCCCCAGCATTTT

clone_size: -
cdr3_length: 16
j_call: TRBJ2-1
v_call: TRBV18
d_call: TRBD2
cdr3_aa: CASSPFEASGRDEQFF
cdr3_nt: TGTGCCAGCTCACCCTTTGAAGCTAGCGGGAGGGATGAGCAGTTCTTC

clone_size: few
cdr3_length: 15
j_call: TRBJ2-2
v_call: TRBV9
d_call: TRBD2
cdr3_aa: CASTRGGMLTGELFF
cdr3_nt: TGTGCCAGCACCCGGGGGGGCATGTTAACCGGGGAGCTGTTTTTT

clone_size: -
cdr3_length: 14
j_call: TRBJ1-2
v_call: TRBV7-3
d_call: TRBD1
cdr3_aa: CASSPGTGLSGYTF
cdr3_nt: TGTGCCAGCAGCCCCGGGACAGGTCTATCGGGCTACACCTTC

clone_size: once
cdr3_length: 16
j_call: TRBJ2-5
v_call: TRBV5-4
d_call: TRBD2
cdr3_aa: CASSIGTSGPEETQYF
cdr3_nt: TGTGCCAGCAGCATTGGGACTAGCGGGCCGGAAGAGACCCAGTACTTC

clone_size: -
cdr3_length: 16
j_call: TRBJ2-1
v_call: TRBV27
d_call: TRBD1
cdr3_aa: CASSPPPGQGADEQFF
cdr3_nt: TGTGCCAGCAGCCCTCCCCCGGGACAGGGTGCGGATGAGCAGTTCTTC

clone_size: -
cdr3_length: 13
j_call: TRBJ1-1
v_call: TRBV7-9
d_call: -
cdr3_aa: CASSPLRVAEAFF
cdr3_nt: TGTGCCAGCAGCCCTTTAAGAGTAGCTGAAGCTTTCTTT

clone_size: -
cdr3_length: 14
j_call: TRBJ1-1
v_call: TRBV5-5
d_call: -
cdr3_aa: CASSLAGVGTEAFF
cdr3_nt: TGTGCCAGCAGCTTGGCAGGGGTGGGGACTGAAGCTTTCTTT

clone_size: -
cdr3_length: 20
j_call: TRBJ2-2
v_call: TRBV9
d_call: TRBD2
cdr3_aa: CASSARTGTSGRFIPGELFF
cdr3_nt: TGTGCCAGCAGCGCGCGTACCGGGACTAGCGGGAGGTTTATTCCCGGGGAGCTGTTTTTT

clone_size: -
cdr3_length: 11
j_call: TRBJ2-7
v_call: TRBV7-9
d_call: -
cdr3_aa: CASSLSLEQYF
cdr3_nt: TGTGCCAGCAGCTTGAGCCTTGAGCAGTACTTC

clone_size: few
cdr3_length: 14
j_call: TRBJ2-5
v_call: TRBV7-8
d_call: -
cdr3_aa: CASSLATRGETQYF
cdr3_nt: TGTGCCAGCAGCTTAGCGACCCGAGGGGAGACCCAGTACTTC

clone_size: once
cdr3_length: 17
j_call: TRBJ2-1
v_call: TRBV27
d_call: -
cdr3_aa: CVSRWFGAGSSYNEQFF
cdr3_nt: TGTGTCAGCCGTTGGTTTGGGGCGGGGAGCTCCTACAATGAGCAGTTCTTC

clone_size: -
cdr3_length: 11
j_call: TRBJ2-1
v_call: TRBV20-1
d_call: -
cdr3_aa: CSANKGGEQFF
cdr3_nt: TGCAGTGCCAACAAGGGAGGTGAGCAGTTCTTC

clone_size: -
cdr3_length: 15
j_call: TRBJ2-1
v_call: TRBV27
d_call: TRBD2
cdr3_aa: CASSLAGLGDNEQFF
cdr3_nt: TGTGCCAGCAGTTTAGCCGGACTAGGCGACAATGAGCAGTTCTTC

clone_size: -
cdr3_length: 16
j_call: TRBJ1-4
v_call: TRBV2
d_call: TRBD1
cdr3_aa: CASRDRWPPANEKLFF
cdr3_nt: TGTGCCAGCAGGGACAGGTGGCCCCCGGCGAATGAAAAACTGTTTTTT

clone_size: -
cdr3_length: 15
j_call: TRBJ1-6
v_call: TRBV4-3
d_call: TRBD1
cdr3_aa: CASSPERQGNSPLHF
cdr3_nt: TGCGCCAGCAGCCCAGAAAGACAGGGGAATTCACCCCTCCACTTT

clone_size: few
cdr3_length: 15
j_call: TRBJ1-4
v_call: TRBV2
d_call: -
cdr3_aa: CASSLSGQKNEKLFF
cdr3_nt: TGTGCCAGCAGTTTATCAGGACAGAAGAATGAAAAACTGTTTTTT

clone_size: -
cdr3_length: 14
j_call: TRBJ1-1
v_call: TRBV18
d_call: -
cdr3_aa: CASSPTEMNTEAFF
cdr3_nt: TGTGCCAGCTCACCAACAGAGATGAACACTGAAGCTTTCTTT

clone_size: -
cdr3_length: 15
j_call: TRBJ1-2
v_call: TRBV28
d_call: -
cdr3_aa: CASSPPGLFSGGYTF
cdr3_nt: TGTGCCAGCAGTCCCCCGGGACTCTTCTCGGGTGGCTACACCTTC

clone_size: -
cdr3_length: 16
j_call: TRBJ2-1
v_call: TRBV4-1
d_call: TRBD2
cdr3_aa: CASSQGSGRNYNEQFF
cdr3_nt: TGCGCCAGCAGCCAAGGGAGCGGGAGGAATTACAATGAGCAGTTCTTC

clone_size: -
cdr3_length: 13
j_call: TRBJ2-3
v_call: TRBV29-1
d_call: TRBD2
cdr3_aa: CSGEGQSTDTQYF
cdr3_nt: TGCAGCGGGGAGGGCCAGAGCACAGATACGCAGTATTTT

clone_size: -
cdr3_length: 13
j_call: TRBJ2-7
v_call: TRBV10-3
d_call: TRBD1
cdr3_aa: CAISEDRAYEQYF
cdr3_nt: TGTGCCATCAGTGAGGACAGGGCCTACGAGCAGTACTTC

clone_size: -
cdr3_length: 14
j_call: TRBJ2-5
v_call: TRBV5-1
d_call: -
cdr3_aa: CASSSQGAQETQYF
cdr3_nt: TGCGCCAGCAGCTCACAGGGCGCTCAAGAGACCCAGTACTTC

clone_size: -
cdr3_length: 12
j_call: TRBJ2-1
v_call: TRBV6-4
d_call: -
cdr3_aa: CASSPSGNEQFF
cdr3_nt: TGTGCCAGCAGTCCCTCAGGCAATGAGCAGTTCTTC

clone_size: -
cdr3_length: 14
j_call: TRBJ1-4
v_call: TRBV18
d_call: TRBD1
cdr3_aa: CASSPRTGNEKLFF
cdr3_nt: TGTGCCAGCTCACCACGGACAGGGAATGAAAAACTGTTTTTT

clone_size: -
cdr3_length: 16
j_call: TRBJ2-7
v_call: TRBV9
d_call: TRBD2
cdr3_aa: CASSVGAGGGTYEQYF
cdr3_nt: TGTGCCAGCAGCGTTGGCGCGGGGGGCGGAACCTACGAGCAGTACTTC

clone_size: -
cdr3_length: 15
j_call: TRBJ1-3
v_call: TRBV7-2
d_call: -
cdr3_aa: CASSLDRVTGNTIYF
cdr3_nt: TGTGCCAGCAGCTTAGACAGGGTAACTGGAAACACCATATATTTT

clone_size: -
cdr3_length: 15
j_call: TRBJ2-1
v_call: TRBV7-9
d_call: -
cdr3_aa: CASSLGGDPHNEQFF
cdr3_nt: TGTGCCAGCAGCTTAGGGGGGGATCCGCACAATGAGCAGTTCTTC

clone_size: few
cdr3_length: 18
j_call: TRBJ2-3
v_call: TRBV6-1
d_call: -
cdr3_aa: CASSERRIADYSTDTQYF
cdr3_nt: TGTGCCAGCAGTGAAAGGCGTATAGCAGATTATAGCACAGATACGCAGTATTTT

clone_size: -
cdr3_length: 11
j_call: TRBJ1-2
v_call: TRBV7-9
d_call: -
cdr3_aa: CASSLLAGYTF
cdr3_nt: TGTGCCAGCAGCTTACTGGCTGGCTACACCTTC

clone_size: -
cdr3_length: 14
j_call: TRBJ1-3
v_call: TRBV19
d_call: TRBD1
cdr3_aa: CARKIRQGLNTIYF
cdr3_nt: TGTGCCAGGAAGATTCGACAGGGACTAAACACCATATATTTT

clone_size: few
cdr3_length: 15
j_call: TRBJ2-5
v_call: TRBV5-1
d_call: -
cdr3_aa: CASSLKDWGQETQYF
cdr3_nt: TGCGCCAGCAGCCTGAAGGACTGGGGACAAGAGACCCAGTACTTC

clone_size: -
cdr3_length: 13
j_call: TRBJ1-2
v_call: TRBV19
d_call: -
cdr3_aa: CASSPPGGYGYTF
cdr3_nt: TGTGCCAGTAGTCCGCCGGGGGGCTATGGCTACACCTTC

clone_size: -
cdr3_length: 15
j_call: TRBJ1-6
v_call: TRBV6-6
d_call: TRBD1
cdr3_aa: CASSRQGAYNSPLHF
cdr3_nt: TGTGCCAGCAGTAGACAGGGGGCCTATAATTCACCCCTCCACTTT

clone_size: -
cdr3_length: 14
j_call: TRBJ2-1
v_call: TRBV7-3
d_call: TRBD1
cdr3_aa: CASSTGDSYNEQFF
cdr3_nt: TGTGCCAGCAGCACAGGGGACTCCTACAATGAGCAGTTCTTC

clone_size: -
cdr3_length: 18
j_call: TRBJ1-4
v_call: TRBV18
d_call: -
cdr3_aa: CASSPRLTTAATNEKLFF
cdr3_nt: TGTGCCAGCTCACCACGACTTACCACGGCTGCAACTAATGAAAAACTGTTTTTT

clone_size: -
cdr3_length: 14
j_call: TRBJ2-7
v_call: TRBV5-1
d_call: TRBD2
cdr3_aa: CASRDMSGGYEQYF
cdr3_nt: TGCGCCAGCAGGGACATGAGCGGGGGCTACGAGCAGTACTTC

clone_size: -
cdr3_length: 14
j_call: TRBJ1-3
v_call: TRBV2
d_call: -
cdr3_aa: CASSTQGLADTIYF
cdr3_nt: TGTGCCAGCAGTACCCAGGGACTCGCGGACACCATATATTTT

clone_size: -
cdr3_length: 16
j_call: TRBJ1-5
v_call: TRBV28
d_call: -
cdr3_aa: CATSPIAGYSNQPQHF
cdr3_nt: TGTGCCACCAGTCCAATCGCAGGGTATAGCAATCAGCCCCAGCATTTT

clone_size: -
cdr3_length: 17
j_call: TRBJ2-2
v_call: TRBV5-5
d_call: TRBD1
cdr3_aa: CASSPYNRGRNSGELFF
cdr3_nt: TGTGCCAGCAGTCCGTATAACAGGGGACGGAATTCTGGGGAGCTGTTTTTT

clone_size: -
cdr3_length: 14
j_call: TRBJ2-5
v_call: TRBV5-1
d_call: -
cdr3_aa: CASSLAGLQETQYF
cdr3_nt: TGCGCCAGCAGCTTGGCAGGACTTCAAGAGACCCAGTACTTC

clone_size: -
cdr3_length: 13
j_call: TRBJ2-7
v_call: TRBV2
d_call: -
cdr3_aa: CASTLTTNVEQYF
cdr3_nt: TGTGCCAGCACCTTGACTACCAACGTCGAGCAGTACTTC

clone_size: -
cdr3_length: 16
j_call: TRBJ2-1
v_call: TRBV7-8
d_call: TRBD2
cdr3_aa: CASSTIAGGPGDEQFF
cdr3_nt: TGTGCCAGCAGCACGATAGCGGGGGGGCCGGGGGATGAGCAGTTCTTC

clone_size: -
cdr3_length: 16
j_call: TRBJ2-5
v_call: TRBV18
d_call: TRBD1
cdr3_aa: CASSPAPGQGARTQYF
cdr3_nt: TGTGCCAGCTCACCTGCCCCGGGACAGGGGGCTCGGACCCAGTACTTC

clone_size: -
cdr3_length: 13
j_call: TRBJ2-3
v_call: TRBV5-1
d_call: -
cdr3_aa: CASSAGSLDTQYF
cdr3_nt: TGCGCCAGCAGTGCGGGGAGCCTAGATACGCAGTATTTT